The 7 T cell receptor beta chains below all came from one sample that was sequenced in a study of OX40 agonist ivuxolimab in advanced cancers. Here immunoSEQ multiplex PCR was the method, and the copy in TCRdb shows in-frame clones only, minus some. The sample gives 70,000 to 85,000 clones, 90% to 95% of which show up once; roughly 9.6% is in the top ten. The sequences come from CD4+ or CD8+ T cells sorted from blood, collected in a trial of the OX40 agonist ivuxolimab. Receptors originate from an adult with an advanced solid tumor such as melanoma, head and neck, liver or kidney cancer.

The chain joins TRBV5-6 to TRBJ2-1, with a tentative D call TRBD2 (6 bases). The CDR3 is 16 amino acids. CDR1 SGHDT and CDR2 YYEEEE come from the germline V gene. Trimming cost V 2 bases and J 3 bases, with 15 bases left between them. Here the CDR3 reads CASSLPREFLYNEQFF. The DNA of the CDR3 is TGTGCCAGCAGCTTACCGCGGGAATTCCTCTACAATGAGCAGTTCTTC.

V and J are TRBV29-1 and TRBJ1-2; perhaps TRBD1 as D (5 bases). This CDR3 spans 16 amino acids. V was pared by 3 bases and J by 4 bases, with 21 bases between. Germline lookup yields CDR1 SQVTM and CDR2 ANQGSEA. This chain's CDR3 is CSVEGGFLGRAYGYTF. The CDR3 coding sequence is TGCAGCGTTGAGGGGGGGTTTCTGGGGCGTGCCTATGGCTACACCTTC.

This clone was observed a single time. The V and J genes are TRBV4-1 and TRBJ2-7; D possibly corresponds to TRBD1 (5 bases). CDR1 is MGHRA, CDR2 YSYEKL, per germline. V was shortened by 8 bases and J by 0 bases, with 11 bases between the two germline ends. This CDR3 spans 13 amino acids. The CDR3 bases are TGCGCCAGCTCCAAGACAGTCTCCTACGAGCAGTACTTC. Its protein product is CASSKTVSYEQYF.

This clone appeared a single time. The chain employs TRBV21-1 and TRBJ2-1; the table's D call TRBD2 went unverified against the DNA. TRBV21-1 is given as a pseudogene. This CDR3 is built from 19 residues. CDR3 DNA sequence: TGTGCCACCTTCCGGGCCCCTAGCGGAGGACCACTCTCCTACAATGAGCAGTTCTTC. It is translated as CATFRAPSGGPLSYNEQFF.

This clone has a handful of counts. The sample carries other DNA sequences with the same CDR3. In DNA, the CDR3 is TGTGCCAGCAGCCCTAGCGGGAGCTCCTACAATGAGCAGTTCTTC. Translating it yields CASSPSGSSYNEQFF. This sequence joins TRBV7-9 and TRBJ2-1, with 10 bases fitting TRBD2. Germline CDR1 reads SEHNR; CDR2 reads FQNEAQ (reference sequence). After removal of 5 bases from V and 0 bases from J, the junction contained 1 base not matched to a gene. This CDR3 has 15 residues.

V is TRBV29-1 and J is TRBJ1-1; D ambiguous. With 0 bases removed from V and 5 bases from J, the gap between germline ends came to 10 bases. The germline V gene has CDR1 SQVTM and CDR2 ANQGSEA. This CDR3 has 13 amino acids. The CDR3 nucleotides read TGCAGCGTTGAAGAAGGGATGGGAACTGAAGCTTTCTTT. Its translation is CSVEEGMGTEAFF.

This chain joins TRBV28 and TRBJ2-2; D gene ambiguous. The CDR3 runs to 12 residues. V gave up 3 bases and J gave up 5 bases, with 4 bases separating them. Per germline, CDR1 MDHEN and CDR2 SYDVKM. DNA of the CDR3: TGTGCCAGCAGTTTTGCTACCGGGGAGCTGTTTTTT. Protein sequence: CASSFATGELFF.